This T cell receptor beta chain is from a study of identical twins. This clonotype was detected a few times. Its antigen is still unknown. TCRdb independently ran MiXCR on the 5' RACE reads; one entry per CDR3 protein. Of a few hundred thousand distinct CDR3 sequences in the sample, around 15% were seen once. Every one of the donors was a healthy Caucasian. General observations from the study: Sequences that were out-of-frame, alpha and twin-shared displayed an excess of low generation probability.

This sample was also put to use in a study of yellow fever vaccine responses in identical twins.

The origin of this receptor is a woman aged 18 to 35 in good health. Sequencing input: CD4+ T cells sorted from blood.

CDR3 region: CASDREGRRETQYF. The CDR3 nucleotides read TGTGCCTCAGACAGGGAGGGGAGACGGGAGACCCAGTACTTC. The chain couples TRBV7-9 to TRBJ2-5; D might be TRBD1 or TRBD2, each matching 7 bases. V lost 11 bases and J 5 bases, leaving 21 bases between the germline ends. CDR1 and CDR2 from the germline V gene are SEHNR and FQNEAQ (reference sequence). This CDR3 has 14 residues.